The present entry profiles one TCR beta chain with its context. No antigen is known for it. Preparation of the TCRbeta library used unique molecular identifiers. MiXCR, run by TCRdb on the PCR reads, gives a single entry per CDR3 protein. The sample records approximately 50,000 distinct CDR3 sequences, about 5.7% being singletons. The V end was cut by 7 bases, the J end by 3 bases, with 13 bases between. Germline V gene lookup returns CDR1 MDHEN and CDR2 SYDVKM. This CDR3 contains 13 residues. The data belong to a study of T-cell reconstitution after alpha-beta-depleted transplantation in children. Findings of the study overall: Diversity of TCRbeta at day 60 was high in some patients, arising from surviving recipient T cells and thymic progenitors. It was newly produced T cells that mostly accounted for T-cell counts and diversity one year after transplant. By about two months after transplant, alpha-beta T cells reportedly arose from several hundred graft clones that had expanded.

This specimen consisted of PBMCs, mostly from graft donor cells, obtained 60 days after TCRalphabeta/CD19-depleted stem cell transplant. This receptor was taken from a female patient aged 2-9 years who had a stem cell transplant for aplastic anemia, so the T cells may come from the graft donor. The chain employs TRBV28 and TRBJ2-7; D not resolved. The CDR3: CASKDPLYYEQYF. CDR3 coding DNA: TGTGCCAGCAAGGATCCTCTTTACTACGAGCAGTACTTC.